The clone carrying this T cell receptor (beta chain) was picked up many times. Its cognate antigen is unknown. These data are taken from a study of human T cells and chemical hapten exposure. Study observations and caveats: Donors' alopecia may make their immune response differ from healthy people's.

Stated time point: patch test 1, 2 weeks after DPC sensitization. Treatment in this sample: therapeutic diphenylcyclopropenone sensitization with weekly scalp DPC. This CDR3 comprises 18 residues. The germline V gene encodes CDR1 SNHLY and CDR2 FYNNEI. V lost 6 bases, J lost 0 bases, and 10 bases stayed unmatched. From the RACE reads, TCRdb called clonotypes with MiXCR, one entry per CDR3 protein. The table records approximately 71,000 distinct CDR3 sequences, 9.8% of them present only once. The chain joins TRBV2 to TRBJ2-2; 10 bases fit TRBD1. The specimen was whole blood, collected in connection with sensitization to the hapten diphenylcyclopropenone (DPC). This TCR derives from a middle-aged woman with alopecia areata. Some clones in this sample may be carry-over from other donors' samples. Here the CDR3 reads CASSLGQGGVANTGELFF. The CDR3 nucleotides are TGTGCCAGCAGCCTAGGACAGGGGGGAGTCGCGAACACCGGGGAGCTGTTTTTT.